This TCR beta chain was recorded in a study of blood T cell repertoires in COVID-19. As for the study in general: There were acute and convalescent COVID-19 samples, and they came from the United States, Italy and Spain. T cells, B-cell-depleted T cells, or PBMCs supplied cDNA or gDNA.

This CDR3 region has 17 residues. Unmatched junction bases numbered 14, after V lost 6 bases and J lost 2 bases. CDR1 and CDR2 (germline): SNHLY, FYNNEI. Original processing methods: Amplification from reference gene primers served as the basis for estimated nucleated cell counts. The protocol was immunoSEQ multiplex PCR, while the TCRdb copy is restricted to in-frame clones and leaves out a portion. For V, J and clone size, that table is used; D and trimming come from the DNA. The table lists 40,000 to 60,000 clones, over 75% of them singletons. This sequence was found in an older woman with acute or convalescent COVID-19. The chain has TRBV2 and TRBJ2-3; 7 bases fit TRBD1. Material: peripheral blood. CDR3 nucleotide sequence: TGTGCCAGCAGCCTCTGGGAGACAGGGACCCTCACAGATACGCAGTATTTT. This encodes CASSLWETGTLTDTQYF.